These 26 T cell receptor beta chains came from one sample sequenced in a study of blood T cell repertoires in COVID-19 (dated by TCRdb to 2018 to 2020). Libraries were constructed by the immunoSEQ multiplex PCR assay. The immuneACCESS repertoire file appears here via TCRdb, limited to in-frame rearrangements. These files lack a portion of the clones; in checked studies, under half of the deficit traces to unresolved V genes, and the cause of the others is not known. The sample table holds about 65,000 clones, of which around 93% were seen once. The biggest ten clones account for about 2.6% of the sample. The specimen sequenced was peripheral blood. The receptors here all came from a man aged 70 or older with active COVID-19.

This chain connects TRBV7-8 to TRBJ2-7; a possible D gene is TRBD1 (6 bases). V gave up 5 bases and J gave up 7 bases, with 15 bases separating them. Germline loops: CDR1 SGHVS, CDR2 FQNEAQ. CDR3 length: 13 residues. CDR3: CASSQGGPGEQYV. CDR3 in DNA: TGTGCCAGCAGCCAAGGGGGTCCGGGGGAGCAGTACGTC.

The chain links TRBV5-4 to TRBJ2-5, with 7 bases lining up with TRBD1. The CDR3 totals 16 residues. Germline CDR1 SGHNT, CDR2 YYREEE (reference sequence). The J segment lost 1 base and the V segment lost 2 bases, leaving 8 bases of the junction unmatched. The DNA of the CDR3 is TGTGCCAGCAGCTTCGCTTTGACAGGGCCCCAAGAGACCCAGTACTTC. As protein: CASSFALTGPQETQYF.

In the case of this clone: Other nucleotide sequences in the sample specify the same CDR3. The genes are TRBV18 and TRBJ2-1; TRBD1 agrees at 8 bases. CDR1 and CDR2 from the germline V gene are KGHSH and LQKENI. After removal of 1 base from V and 8 bases from J, the junction contained 4 bases not matched to a gene. The CDR3 is 14 amino acids. Here the CDR3 reads CASSPRTGLDEQFF. DNA for the CDR3: TGTGCCAGCTCACCACGGACAGGGCTCGATGAGCAGTTCTTC.

This clone was picked up one time. CDR3 sequence reads: CASSEAVAEQFF. CDR3 nucleotide sequence: TGTGCCAGCAGTGAAGCGGTGGCTGAGCAGTTCTTC. This chain links TRBV6-1 with TRBJ2-1; D gene uncertain. The CDR3 is made up of 12 amino acids. The V end lost 0 bases, the J end lost 9 bases, and 6 bases lay between the germline ends. Germline V gene lookup returns CDR1 MNHNS and CDR2 SASEGT.

V is TRBV27 and J is TRBJ1-3, with TRBD1 matching 7 bases. This CDR3 is 14 amino acids long. Trimming at V came to 6 bases and at J to 3 bases, leaving 5 bases not matched to a gene. From germline, CDR1 is MNHEY and CDR2 SMNVEV (reference sequence). CDR3 region: CASSPTGIGNTIYF. CDR3 DNA sequence: TGTGCCAGCAGCCCGACAGGGATTGGAAACACCATATATTTT.

This clone appeared a single time. The chain couples TRBV4-1 to TRBJ2-7, with D uncertain. Trimming shortened V by 0 bases and J by 0 bases, and 12 bases separated the two germline ends. Looked up from germline, CDR1 is MGHRA and CDR2 is YSYEKL. The length of the CDR3 is 16 residues. CDR3 sequence reads: CASSQDGPSSSYEQYV. DNA for the CDR3: TGCGCCAGCAGCCAAGATGGGCCTTCCAGCTCCTACGAGCAGTACGTC.

The J gene is TRBJ1-2, the V gene TRBV7-3, with a tentative D call TRBD1 (5 bases). This CDR3 has 13 amino acids. V lost 5 bases and J lost 5, with 12 bases in between. The germline gives CDR1 SGHTA, CDR2 FQGTGA. CDR3 nucleotide sequence: TGTGCCAGCAGCCTACAGGATGGTTATGGCTACACCTTC. Amino acids: CASSLQDGYGYTF.

The chain has TRBV10-3 and TRBJ1-1; D is unclear. Germline values: CDR1 ENHRY, CDR2 SYGVKD. CDR3 size: 13 residues. V was clipped by 6 bases and J by 3 bases, with 11 bases between them. Here the CDR3 DNA reads TGTGCCATCAGGGGAGGGATGGACACTGAAGCTTTCTTT. This encodes CAIRGGMDTEAFF.

The rearrangement joins TRBV9 to TRBJ2-5, with TRBD1 identical over 7 bases. Germline assignment: CDR1 SGDLS and CDR2 YYNGEE. The V gene end was trimmed by 0 bases and the J gene end by 5 bases; junction bases not matched to a gene: 7. The length of the CDR3 is 15 residues. CDR3 coding DNA: TGTGCCAGCAGCGTAGCTACTGGACAGGTGGAGACCCAGTACTTC. This translates into CASSVATGQVETQYF.

This clone showed up just once. This sequence joins TRBV7-6 and TRBJ2-5, with a weak D call TRBD1 (8 bases). V lost 5 bases and J lost 4, with 14 bases in between. This CDR3 region has 14 residues. CDR1 is SGHVS, CDR2 FNYEAQ, per germline. Written as DNA, the CDR3 is TGTGCCAGCAGCGAAACAGGGGGGGGAGAGACCCAGTACTTC. Translated: CASSETGGGETQYF.

This chain uses TRBV20-1 with TRBJ2-5, with D unresolved. Trimming pared 3 bases from V and 7 bases from J, leaving 15 bases between. The CDR3 loop spans 13 amino acids. Germline V gene sequence: CDR1 DFQATT, CDR2 SNEGSKA (reference sequence). As DNA, the CDR3 is TGCAGTGCTAGTCCCCTCAGGTCCGCGACCCAGTACTTC. Amino acids: CSASPLRSATQYF.

The V gene is TRBV18, the J gene TRBJ2-7; 8 bases fit TRBD1. Looked up from germline, CDR1 is KGHSH and CDR2 is LQKENI. V gave up 3 bases and J gave up 0 bases; unmatched junction bases: 4. The CDR3 is 15 residues long. The CDR3 DNA reads TGTGCCAGCTCACCTGGACAGGGAGACTCCTACGAGCAGTACTTC. Its protein product is CASSPGQGDSYEQYF.

The chain combines TRBV19 with TRBJ2-5; TRBD1 might be the D (6 bases). The germline CDR1 and CDR2 sequences are LNHDA and SQIVND (reference sequence). Deletions cut 1 base from V and 1 base from J, with 10 bases between. The CDR3 has 15 amino acids. CDR3 nucleotides: TGTGCCAGTAGTATAGGAGGACAGTTCCAAGAGACCCAGTACTTC. Its translation: CASSIGGQFQETQYF.

In this sample, this clone turned up once. The chain is built from TRBV18 and TRBJ2-3; TRBD2 matches at 12 bases. The CDR3 spans 15 residues. The ends lost 6 bases at V and 4 bases at J; junction bases unmatched: 5. Germline lookup yields CDR1 KGHSH and CDR2 LQKENI. The CDR3 protein is CASSQGLAGSDTQYF. The CDR3 DNA reads TGTGCCAGCTCCCAGGGACTAGCGGGCTCAGATACGCAGTATTTT.

The chain employs TRBV6-1 and TRBJ1-1; D uncertain. Germline values: CDR1 MNHNS, CDR2 SASEGT. Trimming pared 2 bases from V and 2 bases from J, leaving 6 bases between. This CDR3 is 13 amino acids long. Here the CDR3 DNA reads TGTGCCAGCAGTGAACGCACAAACACTGAAGCTTTCTTT. Residues: CASSERTNTEAFF.

The V gene is TRBV7-2, the J gene TRBJ1-5, with D possibly matching TRBD1 (6 bases). The V and J ends lost 3 bases and 2 bases respectively, with 8 bases between them. This CDR3 has 14 amino acids. The germline V gene has CDR1 SGHTA and CDR2 FQGNSA. The CDR3 nucleotides are TGTGCCAGCAGCTTTCCAGGGGGCAATCAGCCCCAGCATTTT. Its translation is CASSFPGGNQPQHF.

The chain carries TRBV4-1 and TRBJ1-2; D may be TRBD1 (5 bases). Germline CDR1 reads MGHRA; CDR2 reads YSYEKL. The ends were cut back, 0 bases at V and 0 bases at J, with 17 bases in the middle. This CDR3 has 18 residues. This CDR3 is CASSQDENSRVTNYGYTF. The CDR3 DNA reads as TGCGCCAGCAGCCAAGACGAAAACTCCAGGGTTACTAACTATGGCTACACCTTC.

V gene TRBV10-3 combines with J gene TRBJ1-5; D possibly corresponds to TRBD1 (5 bases). The length of the CDR3 is 14 residues. Germline V gene sequence: CDR1 ENHRY, CDR2 SYGVKD. V gave up 4 bases and J gave up 10 bases, with 17 bases separating them. CDR3 sequence: CAISVGREGSPQHF. DNA of the CDR3: TGTGCCATCAGTGTGGGCAGGGAGGGATCACCCCAGCATTTT.

This chain uses TRBV18 with TRBJ2-3; a weak D match, TRBD1 (5 bases). The germline V and J ends were trimmed by 0 bases and 6 bases, with 10 bases remaining between them. The CDR3 has 14 amino acids. Germline assignment: CDR1 KGHSH and CDR2 LQKENI. DNA for the CDR3: TGTGCCAGCTCACCACCGATAGGGGTTGATACGCAGTATTTT. It specifies CASSPPIGVDTQYF. The full variable domain, in which reference TRBV18 and TRBJ2-3 provide the parts outside the CDR3, is NAGVMQNPRHLVRRRGQEARLRCSPMKGHSHVYWYRQLPEEGLKFMVYLQKENIIDESGMPKERFSAEFPKEGPSILRIQQVVRGDSAAYFCASSPPIGVDTQYFGPGTRLTVL.

The chain recombines TRBV11-2 with TRBJ2-5, with TRBD2 matching 12 bases. The V gene end was trimmed by 5 bases and the J gene end by 5 bases; junction bases not matched to a gene: 9. The CDR3 has 16 residues. Germline values: CDR1 SGHAT, CDR2 FQNNGV. The CDR3 sequence: CASSPLAGGPWETQYF. DNA for the CDR3: TGTGCCAGCAGCCCCCTAGCGGGGGGGCCTTGGGAGACCCAGTACTTC.

The V gene is TRBV27, the J gene TRBJ1-1, with 8 bases lining up with TRBD1. The CDR3 loop spans 19 amino acids. V dropped 2 bases and J dropped 0; count of bases not matched to a gene: 14. Germline V CDR1 and CDR2: MNHEY, SMNVEV (reference sequence). CDR3 DNA sequence: TGTGCCAGCAGTTTAGGCCCTACCCGGGACAGGTCCATGAACACTGAAGCTTTCTTT. This encodes CASSLGPTRDRSMNTEAFF.

This clone was recorded only once. This chain joins TRBV21-1 and TRBJ2-4; the table's D call TRBD1 went unverified against the DNA. TRBV21-1 is recorded as a pseudogene. This CDR3 is built from 20 residues. In nucleotides, the CDR3 is TGTGCCAGCAGCAGGAGGTCAGGGGGCGCCGGAATAGAGGCCAAAAACATTCAGTACTTC. Its protein product is CASSRRSGGAGIEAKNIQYF.

The chain couples TRBV11-2 to TRBJ2-5, with 8 bases identical to TRBD2. Trimming cost V 2 bases and J 3 bases; bases outside gene matches: 5. Germline CDR1 is SGHAT and CDR2 is FQNNGV. This CDR3 contains 15 residues. In DNA form, the CDR3 reads TGTGCCAGCAGCTTATCTGGGACTAGGGAAGAGACCCAGTACTTC. Translating gives CASSLSGTREETQYF.

The CDR3 DNA reads TGTGCCAGCAGATTAGCGGGGGGGAACACCGGGGAGCTGTTTTTT. It translates to CASRLAGGNTGELFF. The rearrangement joins TRBV27 to TRBJ2-2; 10 nucleotides agree with TRBD2. The CDR3 runs to 15 residues. With V trimmed by 6 bases and J by 1 base, 2 bases remained unmatched. Germline-derived CDR1 and CDR2 are MNHEY and SMNVEV (reference sequence).

This chain connects TRBV5-1 to TRBJ2-1; D possibly corresponds to TRBD1 (5 bases). CDR3 length equals 16 residues. Germline V CDR1 and CDR2: SGHRS, YFSETQ. The germline V and J ends were trimmed by 0 bases and 0 bases, with 10 bases remaining between them. CDR3 loop: CASSLGSGISYNEQFF. For the CDR3, the DNA is TGCGCCAGCAGCTTGGGATCAGGGATCTCCTACAATGAGCAGTTCTTC.

The V call is TRBV7-9, the J call TRBJ1-2; D may be TRBD1 (5 bases). The V and J ends lost 4 bases and 6 bases respectively, with 18 bases between them. The CDR3 length is 15 residues. Germline V gene lookup returns CDR1 SEHNR and CDR2 FQNEAQ (reference sequence). CDR3 DNA: TGTGCCAGCAGCTCAAGCACTCGGGGGTACCATGGCTACACCTTC. Its protein is CASSSSTRGYHGYTF.